Included here is one T cell receptor beta chain sequence, with context. The antigen remains unidentified. The CDR3 ends on some other residue instead of the conserved phenylalanine or tryptophan, so this is likely a read error. The data belong to a study of blood T cells in healthy people across ages. The use of a sample-barcoded 5' primer and a J-beta primer mix characterized a second PCR of about 7 to 12 cycles. With 12 random nucleotides, a template-switch adaptor tagged each individual cDNA molecule. Each CDR3 protein is one row after TCRdb ran MiXCR on the 5' RACE reads. In the table there are about 1.4 million distinct CDR3 sequences, around 59% of which are singletons. The study's findings and limits: For the donors, CMV status was unknown and possibly confounded expanded clonotype changes.

This CDR3 is 13 amino acids long. V was cut by 1 base and J by 5 bases, with 9 bases left in between. Sequenced input: blood. This sequence was found in a young man in good health. V is TRBV12-3 or TRBV12-4 and J is TRBJ2-7; D is ambiguous. The CDR3 DNA reads TGTGCCAGCAGTTTAGGGACGATTCACGAGCAGTACTCC. Translated, it gives CASSLGTIHEQYS.